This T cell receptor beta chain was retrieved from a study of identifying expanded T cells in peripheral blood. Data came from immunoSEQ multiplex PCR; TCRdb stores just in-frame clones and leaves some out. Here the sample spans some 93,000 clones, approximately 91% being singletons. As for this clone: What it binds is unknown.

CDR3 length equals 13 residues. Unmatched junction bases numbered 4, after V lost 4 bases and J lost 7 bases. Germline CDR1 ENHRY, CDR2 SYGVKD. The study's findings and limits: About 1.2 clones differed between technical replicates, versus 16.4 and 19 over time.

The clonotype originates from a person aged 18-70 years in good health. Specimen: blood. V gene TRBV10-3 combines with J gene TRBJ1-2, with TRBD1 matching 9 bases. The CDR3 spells CAISGDRAGGYTF. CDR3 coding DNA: TGTGCCATCAGTGGGGACAGGGCGGGTGGCTACACCTTC.